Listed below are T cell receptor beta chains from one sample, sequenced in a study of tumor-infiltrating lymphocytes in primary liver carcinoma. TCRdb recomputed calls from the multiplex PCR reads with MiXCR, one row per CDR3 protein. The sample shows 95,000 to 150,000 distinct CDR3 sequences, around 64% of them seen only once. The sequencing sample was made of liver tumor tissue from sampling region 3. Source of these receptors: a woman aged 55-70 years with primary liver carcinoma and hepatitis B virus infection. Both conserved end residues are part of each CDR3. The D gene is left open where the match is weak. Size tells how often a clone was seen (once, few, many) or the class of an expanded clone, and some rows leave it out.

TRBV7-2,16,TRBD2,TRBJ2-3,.,CTSSLGLTSYSDTQYF,TGTACCAGCAGCTTAGGTTTGACTAGCTACTCAGATACGCAGTATTTT
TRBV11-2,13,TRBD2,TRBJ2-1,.,CASRHGLGETQFF,TGTGCCAGCAGACACGGACTAGGAGAGACCCAGTTCTTC
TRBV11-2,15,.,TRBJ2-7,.,CASSRSSAGAYEQYF,TGCGCCAGCAGCAGATCTAGCGCGGGTGCCTACGAGCAGTACTTC
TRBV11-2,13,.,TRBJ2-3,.,CASNLDLSDTQYF,TGTGCCAGCAACTTAGATCTTTCGGATACGCAGTATTTT
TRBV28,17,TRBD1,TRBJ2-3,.,CASSLGDRGVRSDTQYF,TGTGCCAGCAGTTTAGGGGACAGGGGTGTTCGGTCAGATACGCAGTATTTT
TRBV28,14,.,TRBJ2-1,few,CASTSSLSLNEQFF,TGTGCCAGCACCAGTAGTCTCAGTCTTAATGAGCAGTTCTTC
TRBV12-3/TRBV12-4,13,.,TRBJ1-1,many,CASSFRDNTEAFF,TGTGCCAGCAGTTTCAGGGATAACACTGAAGCTTTCTTT
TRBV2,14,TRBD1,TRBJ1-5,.,CASRHDRGEQPQHF,TGTGCCAGCCGACACGACAGGGGGGAGCAGCCCCAGCATTTT
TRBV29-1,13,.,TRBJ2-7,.,CSAGQRASYEHYF,TGCAGCGCTGGACAGAGGGCCTCCTACGAGCATTACTTC
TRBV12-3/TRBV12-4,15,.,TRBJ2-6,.,CVSSLLGFGANVLTF,TGTGTCAGCAGTTTGTTGGGGTTTGGGGCCAACGTCCTGACTTTC
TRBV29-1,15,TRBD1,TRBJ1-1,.,CSVVFGQAMSTEAIF,TGCAGCGTTGTTTTCGGACAGGCCATGAGCACTGAAGCTATCTTT
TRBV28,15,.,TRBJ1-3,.,CASSFIGLSENTIYF,TGTGCCAGCAGTTTTATCGGGTTGTCTGAAAACACTATATATTTT
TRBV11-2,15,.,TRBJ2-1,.,CANSLTPPSTGVRFF,TGTGCCAACAGCTTAACACCACCGTCCACGGGGGTGCGGTTCTTC
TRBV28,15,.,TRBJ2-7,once,CASSLRGSHSYEQYF,TGTGCCAGCAGCCTCCGGGGCAGCCACTCCTACGAGCAGTACTTC
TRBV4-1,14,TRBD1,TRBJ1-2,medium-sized,CASSQAGGSYGYTF,TGCGCCAGCAGCCAAGCAGGGGGATCCTATGGCTACACCTTC
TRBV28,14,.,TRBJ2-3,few,CASSLEATADTQYF,TGTGCCAGCAGTTTAGAAGCGACGGCAGATACGCAGTATTTT
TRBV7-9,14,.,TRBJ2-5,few,CASSLVGDAATQYF,TGTGCCAGCAGCTTAGTTGGGGATGCGGCGACCCAGTACTTC
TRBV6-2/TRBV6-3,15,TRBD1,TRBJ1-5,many,CASTHPDRVNQPQHF,TGTGCCAGCACCCACCCCGACAGGGTCAATCAGCCCCAGCATTTT
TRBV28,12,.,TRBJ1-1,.,CLVTTMNTEAFF,TGTCTCGTTACAACAATGAACACTGAAGCTTTCTTT
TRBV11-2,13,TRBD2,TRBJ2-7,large,CASSLTSGSEQYF,TGTGCCAGCAGCTTAACTAGCGGGAGCGAGCAGTACTTC
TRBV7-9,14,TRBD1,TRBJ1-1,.,CASSRGQLNTEAFF,TGTGCCAGCAGCCGGGGACAGTTAAACACTGAAGCTTTCTTT
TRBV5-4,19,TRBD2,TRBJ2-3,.,CASSLVGTSGSRLSDTRYF,TGTGCCAGCAGCTTGGTGGGGACTAGCGGGAGTCGGCTCAGCGATACGCGGTATTTT